The 26 T cell receptor beta chains reported below all come from one sample, sequenced in a study of Ad26.COV2.S vaccination and SARS-CoV-2 variants. Clones were sequenced by immunoSEQ multiplex PCR, and TCRdb holds only the in-frame ones, with some missing. This table holds over 85,000 clones, approximately 82% found once. The sequencing used peripheral blood, collected after recovery from COVID-19. The source of these receptors is a human donor who had recovered from COVID-19.

The chain employs TRBV10-1 and TRBJ1-1, with D hard to call. This CDR3 is 13 amino acids long. In germline, CDR1 is WNHNN, CDR2 SYGVQD (reference sequence). With 2 bases removed from V and 5 bases from J, the gap between germline ends came to 9 bases. The CDR3 reads CASSETTVTEAFF. For the CDR3, the DNA is TGCGCCAGCAGTGAGACCACAGTTACTGAAGCTTTCTTT.

The genes are TRBV4-3 and TRBJ1-1, with D unclear. Germline assignment: CDR1 LGHNA and CDR2 YSLEER. V lost 1 base, J lost 1 base, and 4 bases lay in between. This CDR3 spans 13 amino acids. DNA for the CDR3: TGCGCCAGCAGCCAAGGCCCGAACACTGAAGCTTTCTTT. It specifies CASSQGPNTEAFF.

The chain has TRBV25-1 and TRBJ2-1; tentatively, D is TRBD1 (6 bases). V was cut by 3 bases and J by 5 bases, with 14 bases left in between. The length of the CDR3 is 15 residues. Germline lookup yields CDR1 MGHDK and CDR2 SYGVNS. CDR3 region: CASSDRRTAHNEQFF. CDR3 nucleotide sequence: TGTGCCAGCAGTGATAGGAGGACAGCCCACAATGAGCAGTTCTTC.

The genes are TRBV6-2 or TRBV6-3 and TRBJ1-1; 8 bases map to TRBD1. Germline assignment: CDR1 MNHEY and CDR2 SVGEGT. Trimming took 4 bases from V and 5 from J; bases not matched to a gene: 9. This CDR3 contains 15 residues. DNA for the CDR3: TGTGCCAGCAGTTTGCTGGGGACAGGTGGGACTGAAGCTTTCTTT. It codes for CASSLLGTGGTEAFF.

The chain uses TRBV2 and TRBJ2-2; D is tentatively TRBD1 or TRBD2 (5 bases each). The V end was cut by 8 bases, the J end by 3 bases, with 19 bases between. Germline V lookup: CDR1 SNHLY, CDR2 FYNNEI. This CDR3 has 16 amino acids. The CDR3: CASLTRDGFYTGELFF. Written as DNA, the CDR3 is TGTGCCAGCCTGACTCGGGACGGATTTTACACCGGGGAGCTGTTTTTT.

The chain couples TRBV3-1 (or the pseudogene TRBV3-2) to TRBJ1-5; 10 nucleotides line up with TRBD1. The V and J ends lost 3 bases and 7 bases, in that order; junction bases with no gene match: 3. The CDR3 sequence is 14 residues long. Germline V gene data show CDR1 as LGHDT and CDR2 as YNNKEL (reference sequence). DNA of the CDR3: TGTGCCAGCAGCCAGGGACAGGGGTCCCAGCCCCAGCATTTT. Amino acids: CASSQGQGSQPQHF.

A single count supports this clone. The chain uses TRBV3-1 (or the pseudogene TRBV3-2) and TRBJ1-2; tentatively, D is TRBD1 (5 bases). Trimming removed 1 base at V and 0 bases at J, with 15 bases between. The V gene's germline CDR1 is LGHDT and CDR2 YNNKEL (reference sequence). CDR3 length: 17 amino acids. CDR3 loop: CASSQAGTELANYGYTF. In nucleotides, the CDR3 is TGTGCCAGCAGCCAAGCCGGGACGGAGTTAGCTAACTATGGCTACACCTTC.

In this sample, this clone turned up a few times. This chain connects TRBV25-1 to TRBJ2-6; D is perhaps TRBD1 (5 bases). CDR1 and CDR2 from the germline V gene are MGHDK and SYGVNS. The V end was cut by 3 bases, the J end by 0 bases, with 9 bases between. This CDR3 comprises 16 residues. CDR3 DNA: TGTGCCAGCAGTGACGGACAAAACTCTGGGGCCAACGTCCTGACTTTC. Translating gives CASSDGQNSGANVLTF.

The V call is TRBV5-5, the J call TRBJ1-1; D ambiguous. Between the trimmed V and J ends, which lost 2 bases and 4 bases, there was a span of 15 bases. Germline V gene data show CDR1 as SGHKS and CDR2 as YYEKEE (reference sequence). This CDR3 region has 15 residues. CDR3 loop: CASSLVKERGTEAFF. The CDR3 DNA follows: TGTGCCAGCAGCTTAGTCAAGGAGCGGGGCACTGAAGCTTTCTTT. The complete variable domain, with remaining parts taken from reference TRBV5-5 and TRBJ1-1, reads DAGVTQSPTHLIKTRGQQVTLRCSPISGHKSVSWYQQVLGQGPQFIFQYYEKEERGRGNFPDRFSARQFPNYSSELNVNALLLGDSALYLCASSLVKERGTEAFFGQGTRLTVV.

The rearrangement joins TRBV19 to TRBJ2-3, with TRBD1 matching 7 bases. Trimming at V came to 2 bases and at J to 1 base, leaving 3 bases not matched to a gene. Germline CDR1 reads LNHDA; CDR2 reads SQIVND (reference sequence). The length of the CDR3 is 15 residues. In nucleotides, the CDR3 is TGTGCCAGTAGTATATATACAGGGGGCACAGATACGCAGTATTTT. Encoded protein: CASSIYTGGTDTQYF.

This clone appeared once. This chain joins TRBV5-6 and TRBJ2-1; 7 bases are a match to TRBD1. The CDR3 consists of 13 residues. V was pared by 6 bases and J by 10 bases, with 10 bases of the junction left unmatched. The germline V gene has CDR1 SGHDT and CDR2 YYEEEE. The CDR3, as DNA: TGTGCCAGCAACGACAGGGTAGGATTCGAGCAGTTCTTC. Translation: CASNDRVGFEQFF.

This clone came up once. J is TRBJ2-2 and V is TRBV13; 11 bases map to TRBD2. V lost 5 bases to trimming and J lost 0 bases; unmatched junction nucleotides: 11. Germline V CDR1 and CDR2: PRHDT, FYEKMQ (reference sequence). The length of the CDR3 is 19 residues. The CDR3 DNA reads as TGTGCCAGCAGCGATGGCAAGCTAGCGGGAGGCTCGAACACCGGGGAGCTGTTTTTT. Its protein product is CASSDGKLAGGSNTGELFF. Complete variable domain (other parts from reference TRBV13 and TRBJ2-2): AAGVIQSPRHLIKEKRETATLKCYPIPRHDTVYWYQQGPGQDPQFLISFYEKMQSDKGSIPDRFSAQQFSDYHSELNMSSLELGDSALYFCASSDGKLAGGSNTGELFFGEGSRLTVL.

This chain connects TRBV19 to TRBJ2-3, with 7 bases that match TRBD1. Germline trimming cut 4 bases from V and 1 base from J; bases unmatched to any gene: 2. CDR3 length equals 14 residues. Germline V gives CDR1 LNHDA, CDR2 SQIVND (reference sequence). The CDR3 protein is CASSNRGGTDTQYF. The DNA for the CDR3 is TGTGCCAGTAGTAACAGGGGCGGCACAGATACGCAGTATTTT.

V and J are TRBV28 and TRBJ2-3, with TRBD2 matching 10 bases. The CDR3 sequence is 16 residues long. The germline gives CDR1 MDHEN, CDR2 SYDVKM. The V gene end was trimmed by 2 bases and the J gene end by 1 base; junction bases not matched to a gene: 3. The CDR3 loop reads CASSLVAGGGTDTQYF. The CDR3 coding sequence is TGTGCCAGCAGTTTAGTAGCGGGAGGCGGCACAGATACGCAGTATTTT.

The chain links TRBV7-9 to TRBJ1-2; TRBD1 agrees at 8 bases. The length of the CDR3 is 13 residues. The germline gives CDR1 SEHNR, CDR2 FQNEAQ (reference sequence). J was trimmed by 8 bases and V by 5 bases; bases with no gene match: 7. This CDR3 reads CASSGQGVGGYTF. The CDR3 DNA reads TGTGCCAGCAGCGGACAGGGAGTGGGCGGCTACACCTTC.

CDR3 bases: TGTGCCAGTACCACAGGACAGGGGACAGATACGCAGTATTTT. Its translation is CASTTGQGTDTQYF. This chain joins TRBV19 and TRBJ2-3; 9 bases are shared with TRBD1. CDR3 length equals 14 residues. Germline V CDR1 and CDR2: LNHDA, SQIVND (reference sequence). V trimming: 7 bases; J trimming: 3 bases; junction bases outside the gene matches: 5.

The rearrangement uses TRBV9 and TRBJ2-1; TRBD2 aligns across 13 bases. CDR3 length equals 17 residues. Trimming removed 3 bases from V and 4 bases from J; junction bases left unmatched: 7. Germline CDR1 and CDR2: SGDLS and YYNGEE. CDR3 loop: CASSAGTSGTGYNEQFF. CDR3 bases: TGTGCCAGCAGCGCCGGGACTAGCGGGACTGGGTACAATGAGCAGTTCTTC. The entire variable domain, with the rest obtained from reference TRBV9 and TRBJ2-1, is as follows: DSGVTQTPKHLITATGQRVTLRCSPRSGDLSVYWYQQSLDQGLQFLIQYYNGEERAKGNILERFSAQQFPDLHSELNLSSLELGDSALYFCASSAGTSGTGYNEQFFGPGTRLTVL.

On this clone itself: A junction boundary mismatches the germline segment, possibly from a read error. The chain employs TRBV10-1 and TRBJ2-3; the D is unclear. The CDR3 spans 12 residues. The germline gives CDR1 WNHNN, CDR2 SYGVQD (reference sequence). CDR3 nucleotides: TGCGCCAGCAGTCCGAGCAGAGATACGCAGTATTTT. Amino acid sequence: CASSPSRDTQYF.

The rearrangement uses TRBV7-3 and TRBJ2-1; TRBD2 matches 11 bases. V lost 2 bases, J lost 5 bases, and 11 bases stayed unmatched. Germline CDR1 is SGHTA and CDR2 is FQGTGA. The CDR3 sequence is 18 residues long. The CDR3 spells CASSLGVGTSGANNEQFF. Written as DNA, the CDR3 is TGTGCCAGCAGCTTAGGCGTCGGGACTAGCGGAGCGAACAATGAGCAGTTCTTC.

This clone occurred once. The chain is built from TRBV27 and TRBJ1-1; D is perhaps TRBD1 (6 bases). CDR3 length: 13 amino acids. In germline, CDR1 is MNHEY, CDR2 SMNVEV (reference sequence). V was shortened by 6 bases and J by 4 bases, with 12 bases between the two germline ends. CDR3 DNA: TGTGCCAGCAGCCTTCGGGGGGCCACTGAAGCTTTCTTT. Residues: CASSLRGATEAFF.

The chain has TRBV7-2 and TRBJ2-6, with D perhaps TRBD2 (6 bases). This CDR3 is 18 amino acids long. V lost 7 bases to trimming and J lost 0 bases, with 19 bases between them. Germline CDR1 is SGHTA and CDR2 is FQGNSA. The CDR3: CASTPRGGDLSGANVLTF. CDR3 DNA sequence: TGTGCCAGCACCCCCCGGGGCGGGGATCTCTCTGGGGCCAACGTCCTGACTTTC. Together with reference TRBV7-2 and TRBJ2-6, the CDR3 gives the full variable domain: GAGVSQSPSNKVTEKGKDVELRCDPISGHTALYWYRQSLGQGLEFLIYFQGNSAPDKSGLPSDRFSAERTGGSVSTLTIQRTQQEDSAVYLCASTPRGGDLSGANVLTFGAGSRLTVL.

The chain couples TRBV28 to TRBJ1-2; 10 positions agree with TRBD1. The trim removed 5 bases at V and 3 bases at J, leaving 6 bases unmatched. The CDR3 is made up of 15 amino acids. The V gene's germline CDR1 is MDHEN and CDR2 SYDVKM. CDR3 loop: CASSAMTGGDYGYTF. DNA for the CDR3: TGTGCCAGCAGTGCTATGACAGGGGGCGACTATGGCTACACCTTC.

The chain is built from TRBV11-2 and TRBJ2-2, with unresolved D. The germline V gene encodes CDR1 SGHAT and CDR2 FQNNGV. This CDR3 spans 13 amino acids. Trimming took 3 bases from V and 2 from J, leaving 4 bases between them. The CDR3: CASSFVNTGELFF. CDR3 nucleotide sequence: TGTGCCAGCAGCTTCGTCAACACCGGGGAGCTGTTTTTT.

This chain uses TRBV9 with TRBJ2-1; D is unresolved. CDR1 is SGDLS and CDR2 is YYNGEE in the germline V gene. The V gene lost 0 bases and the J gene lost 9 bases, with 13 bases spanning the gap. CDR3 length: 14 residues. CDR3 DNA: TGTGCCAGCAGCGTAGAAGAATTGGTTGGTGAGCAGTTCTTC. It encodes CASSVEELVGEQFF.

V is TRBV23-1 and J is TRBJ2-7; 7 nucleotides line up with TRBD2. TRBV23-1 carries the ORF label, with uncertain function. V shed 3 bases and J 4 bases; nucleotides not matched to a gene: 6. The CDR3 consists of 14 residues. The CDR3 loop is CASSHPSGFYEQYF. The DNA for the CDR3 is TGCGCCAGCAGTCACCCTAGCGGTTTTTACGAGCAGTACTTC.

The rearrangement joins TRBV18 to TRBJ1-4, with D perhaps matching TRBD1 (5 bases). The V and J ends lost 3 bases and 6 bases respectively, with 11 bases between them. CDR3 length: 14 amino acids. Germline V gene sequence: CDR1 KGHSH, CDR2 LQKENI. In DNA, the CDR3 is TGTGCCAGCTCACCGAGGGGAGGTGATGAAAAACTGTTTTTT. It encodes CASSPRGGDEKLFF.